The text below deals with one T cell receptor beta chain. The data are from a study of blood T cell repertoires in COVID-19. Patients at the Seattle site were enrolled during active infection and followed longitudinally. This CDR3 contains 18 residues. Unmatched junction bases numbered 17, after V lost 6 bases and J lost 4 bases. The germline V gene has CDR1 KGHSH and CDR2 LQKENI. Measured with immunoSEQ multiplex PCR; TCRdb has only the in-frame clones, and not every one. The sample shows about 400,000 clones, about 86% of them seen only once. The chain employs TRBV18 and TRBJ1-5; 8 bases map to TRBD1. The sequence derives from a woman aged 55-70 years with COVID-19, enrolled during active disease. Material for sequencing was peripheral blood. The CDR3 region has the DNA TGTGCCAGCTCTCCCCTGCCCTTATCCGGGACAGGTAATCAGCCCCAGCATTTT. This gives the protein CASSPLPLSGTGNQPQHF.